This is a list of T cell receptor beta chains from one sample in a study of blood T cell repertoires in COVID-19. This table comes from immunoSEQ multiplex PCR, and its TCRdb copy is limited to in-frame clones, with some not included. The table includes over 110,000 clones, about 87% detected once. The material sequenced was PBMCs or T cells enriched from blood (not recorded which). The receptors were sampled from a man aged 55 to 69 who had recovered from COVID-19. The CDR3 runs from the conserved cysteine through the conserved F or W. Each record gives: clone size, V gene, D gene, J gene, CDR3 DNA, CDR3 protein. The D gene is left open where the match is weak. Clone sizes are given selectively: once, few, many, or a class where the clone is expanded.

clone size: NA; V gene: TRBV30; D gene: NA; J gene: TRBJ1-1; CDR3 DNA: TGTGCCTGGAGGCGGAGCGTACGGACTGAAGCTTTCTTT; CDR3 protein: CAWRRSVRTEAFF
clone size: NA; V gene: TRBV7-8; D gene: NA; J gene: TRBJ1-5; CDR3 DNA: TGTGCCAGCAGCTTACTCGGCAGGCAGCCCCAGCATTTT; CDR3 protein: CASSLLGRQPQHF
clone size: NA; V gene: TRBV9; D gene: TRBD1; J gene: TRBJ1-6; CDR3 DNA: TGTGCCAGCAGGGGGACAGGGGTTAATTCACCCCTCCACTTT; CDR3 protein: CASRGTGVNSPLHF
clone size: NA; V gene: TRBV7-8; D gene: NA; J gene: TRBJ2-2; CDR3 DNA: TGTGCCAGCAGCCCCTACACCGGGGAGCTGTTTTTT; CDR3 protein: CASSPYTGELFF
clone size: NA; V gene: TRBV28; D gene: TRBD1; J gene: TRBJ2-3; CDR3 DNA: TGTGCCAGCAGTTCTCGACAGGGGGGCACAGATACGCAGTATTTT; CDR3 protein: CASSSRQGGTDTQYF
clone size: NA; V gene: TRBV19; D gene: NA; J gene: TRBJ1-2; CDR3 DNA: TGTGCCAGTAGTATCCCCAACTACAATGGCTACACCTTC; CDR3 protein: CASSIPNYNGYTF
clone size: NA; V gene: TRBV7-6; D gene: NA; J gene: TRBJ1-2; CDR3 DNA: TGTGCCAGCAGCCGGGGCTCCGGGTCAGGGGCTGTCTATGGCTACACCTTC; CDR3 protein: CASSRGSGSGAVYGYTF
clone size: once; V gene: TRBV5-1; D gene: TRBD1; J gene: TRBJ1-1; CDR3 DNA: TGCGCCAGCAGCGGACAGGGCACTGGCACTGAAGCTTTCTTT; CDR3 protein: CASSGQGTGTEAFF
clone size: NA; V gene: TRBV27; D gene: TRBD1; J gene: TRBJ2-7; CDR3 DNA: TGTGCCAGCAGCCGGGACAGGGGCTTTTCCGAGCAGTACTTC; CDR3 protein: CASSRDRGFSEQYF
clone size: NA; V gene: TRBV2; D gene: NA; J gene: TRBJ1-5; CDR3 DNA: TGTGCCAGCAGTGAATGGGGGGGGCTACGGATTAGCAATCAGCCCCAGCATTTT; CDR3 protein: CASSEWGGLRISNQPQHF
clone size: NA; V gene: TRBV27; D gene: TRBD2; J gene: TRBJ2-5; CDR3 DNA: TGTGCCAGCAAGCGGGGGCACCAAGAGACCCAGTACTTC; CDR3 protein: CASKRGHQETQYF
clone size: NA; V gene: TRBV11-2; D gene: NA; J gene: TRBJ2-1; CDR3 DNA: TGTGCCAGCAGCTTATTAGGGGGCTCCTACAATGAGCAGTTCTTC; CDR3 protein: CASSLLGGSYNEQFF
clone size: NA; V gene: TRBV7-9; D gene: TRBD1; J gene: TRBJ1-2; CDR3 DNA: TGTGCCAGCAGCTTAGCTACGGGACAGGGCAACTATGGCTACACCTTC; CDR3 protein: CASSLATGQGNYGYTF
clone size: NA; V gene: TRBV7-8; D gene: TRBD2; J gene: TRBJ2-2; CDR3 DNA: TGTGCCAGCAGCTTAGGGACTAGCGGGATTCTTACCGGGGAGCTGTTTTTT; CDR3 protein: CASSLGTSGILTGELFF
clone size: few; V gene: TRBV6-5; D gene: NA; J gene: TRBJ1-1; CDR3 DNA: TGTGCCAGCAGTTATGCCGGGACTGCCAACACTGAAGCTTTCTTT; CDR3 protein: CASSYAGTANTEAFF
clone size: NA; V gene: TRBV11-3; D gene: TRBD2; J gene: TRBJ2-1; CDR3 DNA: TGTGCCAGCAGCGCCGGGGGGGCCCTTGAGCAGTTCTTC; CDR3 protein: CASSAGGALEQFF
clone size: few; V gene: TRBV5-1; D gene: TRBD1; J gene: TRBJ1-2; CDR3 DNA: TGCGCCAGCAGCTTGGCCGGGACAGGACGATTATATGGCTACACCTTC; CDR3 protein: CASSLAGTGRLYGYTF